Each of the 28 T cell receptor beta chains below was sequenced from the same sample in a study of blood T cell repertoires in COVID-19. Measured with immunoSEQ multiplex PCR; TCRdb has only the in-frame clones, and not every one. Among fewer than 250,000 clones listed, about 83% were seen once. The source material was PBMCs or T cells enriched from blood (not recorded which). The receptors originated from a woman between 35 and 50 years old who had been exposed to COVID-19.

CDR3 residues: CASSFAPREATYEQYF. CDR3 nucleotides: TGTGCCAGCAGCTTTGCGCCGCGGGAGGCTACGTACGAGCAGTACTTC. The chain couples TRBV12-1 to TRBJ2-7; the DNA was not compared with TRBD2, the D call given in the table. TRBV12-1 is designated a pseudogene. The CDR3 is made up of 16 amino acids.

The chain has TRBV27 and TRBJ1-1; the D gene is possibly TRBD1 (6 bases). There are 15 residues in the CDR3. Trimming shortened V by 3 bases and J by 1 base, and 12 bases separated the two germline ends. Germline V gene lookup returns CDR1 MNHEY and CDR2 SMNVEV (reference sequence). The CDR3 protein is CASSFLGGQNTEAFF. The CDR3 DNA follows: TGTGCCAGCAGTTTTTTAGGGGGTCAGAACACTGAAGCTTTCTTT.

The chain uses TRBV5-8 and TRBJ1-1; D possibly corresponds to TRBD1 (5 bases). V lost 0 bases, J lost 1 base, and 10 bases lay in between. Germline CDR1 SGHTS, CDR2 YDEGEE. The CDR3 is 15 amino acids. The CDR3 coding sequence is TGTGCCAGCAGCTTGGGGGGGGGTGAGAACACTGAAGCTTTCTTT. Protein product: CASSLGGGENTEAFF.

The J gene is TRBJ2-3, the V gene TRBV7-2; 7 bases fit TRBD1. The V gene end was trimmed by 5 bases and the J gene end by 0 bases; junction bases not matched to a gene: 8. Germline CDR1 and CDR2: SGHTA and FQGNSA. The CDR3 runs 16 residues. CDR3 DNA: TGTGCCAGCAGCACCCTGGGACAGCTGAGCACAGATACGCAGTATTTT. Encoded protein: CASSTLGQLSTDTQYF.

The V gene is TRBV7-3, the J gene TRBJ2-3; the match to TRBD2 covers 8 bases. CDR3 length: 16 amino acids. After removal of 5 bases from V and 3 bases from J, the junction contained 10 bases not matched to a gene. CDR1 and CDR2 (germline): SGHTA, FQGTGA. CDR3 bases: TGTGCCAGCAGCGAGAGACGGGGGGGTCGGACAGATACGCAGTATTTT. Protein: CASSERRGGRTDTQYF.

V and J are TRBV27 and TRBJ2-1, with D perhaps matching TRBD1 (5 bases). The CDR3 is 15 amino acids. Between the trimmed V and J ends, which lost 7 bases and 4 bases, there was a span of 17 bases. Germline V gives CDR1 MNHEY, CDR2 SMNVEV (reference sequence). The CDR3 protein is CASIFQGREYNEQFF. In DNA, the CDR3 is TGTGCCAGCATATTTCAGGGCAGGGAATACAATGAGCAGTTCTTC.

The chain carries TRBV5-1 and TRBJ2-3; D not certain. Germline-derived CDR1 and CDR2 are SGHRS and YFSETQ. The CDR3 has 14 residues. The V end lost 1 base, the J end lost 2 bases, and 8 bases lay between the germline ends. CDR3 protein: CASSLMSFTDTQYF. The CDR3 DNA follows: TGCGCCAGCAGCTTGATGTCGTTCACAGATACGCAGTATTTT.

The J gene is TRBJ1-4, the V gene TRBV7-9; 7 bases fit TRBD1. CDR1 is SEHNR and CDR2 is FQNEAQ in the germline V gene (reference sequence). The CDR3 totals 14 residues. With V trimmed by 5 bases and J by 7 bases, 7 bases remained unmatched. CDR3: CASSPGRQGEKLFF. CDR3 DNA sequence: TGTGCCAGCAGCCCAGGCCGACAGGGTGAAAAACTGTTTTTT.

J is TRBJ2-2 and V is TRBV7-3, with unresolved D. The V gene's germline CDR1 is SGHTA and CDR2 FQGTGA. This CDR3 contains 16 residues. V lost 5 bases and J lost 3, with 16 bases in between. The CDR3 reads CASSPLSGGDTGELFF. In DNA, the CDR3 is TGTGCCAGCAGCCCTCTATCCGGCGGCGACACCGGGGAGCTGTTTTTT.

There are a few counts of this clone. CDR3 in amino acids: CASSEFMGSTGELFF. CDR3 nucleotides: TGTGCCAGCAGTGAGTTCATGGGGAGCACCGGGGAGCTGTTTTTT. The chain employs TRBV25-1 and TRBJ2-2, with TRBD2 as a possible D gene (5 bases). The germline gives CDR1 MGHDK, CDR2 SYGVNS. V lost 3 bases and J lost 4, with 12 bases in between. The CDR3 spans 15 residues.

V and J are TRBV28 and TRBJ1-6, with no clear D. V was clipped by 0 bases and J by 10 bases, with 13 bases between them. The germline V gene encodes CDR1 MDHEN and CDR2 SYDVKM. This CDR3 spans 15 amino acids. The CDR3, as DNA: TGTGCCAGCAGTTTATGGGGCGGGCCAGCGTCACCCCTCCACTTT. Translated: CASSLWGGPASPLHF. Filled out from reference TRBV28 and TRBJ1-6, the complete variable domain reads DVKVTQSSRYLVKRTGEKVFLECVQDMDHENMFWYRQDPGLGLRLIYFSYDVKMKEKGDIPEGYSVSREKKERFSLILESASTNQTSMYLCASSLWGGPASPLHFGNGTRLTVT.

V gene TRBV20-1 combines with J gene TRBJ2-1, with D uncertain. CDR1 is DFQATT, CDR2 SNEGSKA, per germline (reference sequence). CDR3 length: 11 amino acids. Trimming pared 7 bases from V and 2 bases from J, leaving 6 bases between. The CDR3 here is CSVTTYNEQFF. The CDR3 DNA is TGCAGTGTCACTACCTACAATGAGCAGTTCTTC.

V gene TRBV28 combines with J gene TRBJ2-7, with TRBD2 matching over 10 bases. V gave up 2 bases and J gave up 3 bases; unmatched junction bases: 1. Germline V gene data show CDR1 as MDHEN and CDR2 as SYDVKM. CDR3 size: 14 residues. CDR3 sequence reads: CASSLKRGGYEQYF. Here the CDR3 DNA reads TGTGCCAGCAGTTTAAAGCGGGGGGGCTACGAGCAGTACTTC.

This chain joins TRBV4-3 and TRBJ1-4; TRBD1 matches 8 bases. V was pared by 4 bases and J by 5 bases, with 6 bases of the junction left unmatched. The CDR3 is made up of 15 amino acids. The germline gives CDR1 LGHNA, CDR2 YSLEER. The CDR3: CASSRGQGLNEKLFF. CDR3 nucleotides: TGCGCCAGCAGCCGAGGACAGGGCTTAAATGAAAAACTGTTTTTT.

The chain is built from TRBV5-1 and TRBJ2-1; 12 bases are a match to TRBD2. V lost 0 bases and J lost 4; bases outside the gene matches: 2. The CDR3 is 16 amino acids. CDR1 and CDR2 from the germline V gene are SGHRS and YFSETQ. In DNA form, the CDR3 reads TGCGCCAGCAGCTTGGAGACTAGCGGGGGATACAATGAGCAGTTCTTC. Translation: CASSLETSGGYNEQFF.

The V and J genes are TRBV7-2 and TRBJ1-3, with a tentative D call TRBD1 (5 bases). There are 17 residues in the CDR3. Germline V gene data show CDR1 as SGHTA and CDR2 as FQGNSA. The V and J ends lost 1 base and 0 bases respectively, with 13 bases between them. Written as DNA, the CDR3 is TGTGCCAGCAGCTTAGTAACTGGACACCTCTCTGGAAACACCATATATTTT. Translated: CASSLVTGHLSGNTIYF.

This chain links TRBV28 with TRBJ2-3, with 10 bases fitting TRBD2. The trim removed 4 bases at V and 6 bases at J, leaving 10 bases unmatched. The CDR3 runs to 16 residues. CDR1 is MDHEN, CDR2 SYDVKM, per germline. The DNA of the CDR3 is TGTGCCAGCAGTTCCCTAGGACTAGCGGCACGGGATACGCAGTATTTT. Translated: CASSSLGLAARDTQYF.

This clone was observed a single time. The CDR3 region has the DNA TGTGCTAGTGGTCCCCCGGGACTAGCGGGCCACGGACGGTTCTTC. As protein: CASGPPGLAGHGRFF. The rearrangement links TRBV12-5 to TRBJ2-1; 12 bases align to TRBD2. The CDR3 spans 15 residues. V lost 5 bases to trimming and J lost 15 bases; unmatched junction nucleotides: 14. CDR1 and CDR2 from the germline V gene are LGHNT and FRNRAP.

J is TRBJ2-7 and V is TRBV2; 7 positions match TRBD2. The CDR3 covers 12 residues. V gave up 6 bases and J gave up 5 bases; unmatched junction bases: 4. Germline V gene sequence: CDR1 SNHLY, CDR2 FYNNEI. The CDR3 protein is CASRAGADEQYF. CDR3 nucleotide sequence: TGTGCCAGCAGGGCGGGAGCGGACGAGCAGTACTTC.

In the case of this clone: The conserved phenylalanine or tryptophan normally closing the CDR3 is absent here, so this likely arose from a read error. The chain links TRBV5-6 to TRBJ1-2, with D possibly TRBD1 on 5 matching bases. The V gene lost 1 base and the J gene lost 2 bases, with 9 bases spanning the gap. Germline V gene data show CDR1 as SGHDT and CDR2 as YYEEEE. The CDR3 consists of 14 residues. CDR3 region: CASSLQGLNYGYTS. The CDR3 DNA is TGTGCCAGCAGCTTGCAGGGTCTAAACTATGGCTACACCTCC.

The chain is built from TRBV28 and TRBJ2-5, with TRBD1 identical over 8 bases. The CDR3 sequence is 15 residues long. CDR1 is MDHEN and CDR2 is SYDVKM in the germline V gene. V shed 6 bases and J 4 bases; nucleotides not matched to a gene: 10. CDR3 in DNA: TGTGCCAGCAGACCCACACTAGGACAGGGAGAGACCCAGTACTTC. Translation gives CASRPTLGQGETQYF.

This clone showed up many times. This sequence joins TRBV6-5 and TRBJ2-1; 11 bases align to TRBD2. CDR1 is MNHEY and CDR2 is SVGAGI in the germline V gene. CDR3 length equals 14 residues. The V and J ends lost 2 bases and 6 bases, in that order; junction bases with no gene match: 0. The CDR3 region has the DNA TGTGCCAGCAGTTACGGGACTAGCGGCAATGAGCAGTTCTTC. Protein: CASSYGTSGNEQFF.

As DNA, the CDR3 is TGTGCCAGTAGGAAGGGGGTAGGAGGGAGGGATGAGCAGTTCTTC. Translation: CASRKGVGGRDEQFF. The chain is built from TRBV19 and TRBJ2-1, with a tentative D call TRBD2 (7 bases). This CDR3 region has 15 residues. Germline V gives CDR1 LNHDA, CDR2 SQIVND (reference sequence). V was cut by 6 bases and J by 8 bases, with 20 bases left in between.

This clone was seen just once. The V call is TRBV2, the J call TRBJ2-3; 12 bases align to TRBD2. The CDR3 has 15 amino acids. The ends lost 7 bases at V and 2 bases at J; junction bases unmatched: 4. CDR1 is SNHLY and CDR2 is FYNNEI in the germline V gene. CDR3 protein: CASTRLAGATDTQYF. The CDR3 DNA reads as TGTGCCAGCACGAGACTAGCGGGGGCCACAGATACGCAGTATTTT.

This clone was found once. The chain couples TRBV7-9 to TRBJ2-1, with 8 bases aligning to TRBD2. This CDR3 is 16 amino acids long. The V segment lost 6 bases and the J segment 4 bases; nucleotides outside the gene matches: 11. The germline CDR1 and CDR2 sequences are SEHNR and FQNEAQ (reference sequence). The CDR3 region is CASSPPGGGQYNEQFF. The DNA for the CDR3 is TGTGCCAGCAGTCCTCCCGGCGGGGGGCAGTACAATGAGCAGTTCTTC.

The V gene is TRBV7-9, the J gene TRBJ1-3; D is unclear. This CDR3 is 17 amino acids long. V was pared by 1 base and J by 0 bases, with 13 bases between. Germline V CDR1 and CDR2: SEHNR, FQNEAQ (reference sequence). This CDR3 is CASSLDGIRGSGNTIYF. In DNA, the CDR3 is TGTGCCAGCAGCTTAGATGGCATCCGGGGCTCTGGAAACACCATATATTTT.

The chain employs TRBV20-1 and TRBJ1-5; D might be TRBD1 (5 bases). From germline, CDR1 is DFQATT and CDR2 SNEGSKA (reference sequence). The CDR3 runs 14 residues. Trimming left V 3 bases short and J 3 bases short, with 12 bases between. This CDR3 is CSASPGQNNQPQHF. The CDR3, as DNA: TGCAGTGCTAGTCCCGGACAAAACAATCAGCCCCAGCATTTT.

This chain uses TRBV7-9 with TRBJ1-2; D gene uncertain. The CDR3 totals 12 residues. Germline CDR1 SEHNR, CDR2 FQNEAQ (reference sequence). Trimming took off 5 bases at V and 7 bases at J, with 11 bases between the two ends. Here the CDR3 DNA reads TGTGCCAGCAGCCCAGGAGGGCTTGGCTACACCTTC. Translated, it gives CASSPGGLGYTF.